Sequencing of this T cell receptor beta chain was carried out in a study of graft-versus-host responses after intestinal transplantation. Study-wide background: For about three years after anti-thymocyte globulin induction, all recipients took tacrolimus and steroids. Overall study results and limits: Peak levels of circulating GvH clones tracked with early post-transplant HvG declines. Recipient marrow harbored GvH clones, some of which surfaced first in ileum or blood. Allografts of one patient group, those with graft-donor T cell macrochimerism, had high graft-versus-host to host-versus-graft clonal ratios.

Sequencing was performed with immunoSEQ multiplex PCR; in TCRdb, only in-frame clones are kept and a portion is missing. The sample includes 84,000 or so clones, 90% to 95% of them seen just once. This clone was seen once. What it recognizes is unknown. This CDR3 has 16 amino acids. CDR1 is MGHRA, CDR2 YSYEKL, per germline. The V and J ends lost 1 base and 5 bases respectively, with 17 bases between them. The sequenced sample was unstimulated CD8+ T cells sorted from spleen or lymph node cells, obtained before transplant. The genes are TRBV4-1 and TRBJ2-5; D is possibly TRBD2 (5 bases). This receptor was taken from a human donor who was the organ donor for an intestinal transplant. CDR3: CASSQVNSLEGETQYF. CDR3 bases: TGCGCCAGCAGCCAAGTGAACAGTCTCGAGGGCGAGACCCAGTACTTC.